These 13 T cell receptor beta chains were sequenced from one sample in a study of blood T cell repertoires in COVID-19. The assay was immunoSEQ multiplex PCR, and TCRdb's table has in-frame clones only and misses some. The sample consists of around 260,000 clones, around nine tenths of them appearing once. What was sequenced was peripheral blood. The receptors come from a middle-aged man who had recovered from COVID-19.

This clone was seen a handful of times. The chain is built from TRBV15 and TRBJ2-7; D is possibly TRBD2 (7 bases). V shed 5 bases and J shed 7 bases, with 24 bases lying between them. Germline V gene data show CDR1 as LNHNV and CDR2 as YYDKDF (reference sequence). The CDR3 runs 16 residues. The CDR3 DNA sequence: TGTGCCACCAGCCTGGGGGCTAGCGGACGACTCGAGGAGCAGTACTTC. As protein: CATSLGASGRLEEQYF. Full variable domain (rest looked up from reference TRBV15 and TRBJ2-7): DAMVIQNPRYQVTQFGKPVTLSCSQTLNHNVMYWYQQKSSQAPKLLFHYYDKDFNNEADTPDNFQSRRPNTSFCFLDIRSPGLGDTAMYLCATSLGASGRLEEQYFGPGTRLTVT.

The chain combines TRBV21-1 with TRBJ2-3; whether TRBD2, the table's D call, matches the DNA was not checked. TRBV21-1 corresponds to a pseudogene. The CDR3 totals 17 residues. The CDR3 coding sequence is TGTGCCAGCAGCAACCCCAACCAGCGGGGCCACGCAGATACGCAGTATTTT. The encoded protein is CASSNPNQRGHADTQYF.

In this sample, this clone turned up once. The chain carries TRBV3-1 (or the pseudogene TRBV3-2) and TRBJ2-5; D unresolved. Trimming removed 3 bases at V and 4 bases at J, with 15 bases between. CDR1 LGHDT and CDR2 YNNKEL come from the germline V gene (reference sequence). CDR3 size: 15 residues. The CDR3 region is CASSHTFGLLETQYF. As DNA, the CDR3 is TGTGCCAGCAGCCATACCTTTGGGCTTCTAGAGACCCAGTACTTC.

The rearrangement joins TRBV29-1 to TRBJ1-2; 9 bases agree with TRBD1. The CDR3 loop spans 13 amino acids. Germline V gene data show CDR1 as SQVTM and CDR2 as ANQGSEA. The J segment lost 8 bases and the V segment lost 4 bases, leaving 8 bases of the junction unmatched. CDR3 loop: CSVVGDRVGGYTF. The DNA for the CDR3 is TGCAGCGTTGTGGGGGACAGGGTTGGCGGCTACACCTTC.

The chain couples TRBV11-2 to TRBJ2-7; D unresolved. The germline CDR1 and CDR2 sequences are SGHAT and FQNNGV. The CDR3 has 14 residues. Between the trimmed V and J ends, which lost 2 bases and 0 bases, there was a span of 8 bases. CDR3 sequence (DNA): TGTGCCAGCAGCTTATCCGGTCACTCCTACGAGCAGTACTTC. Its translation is CASSLSGHSYEQYF.

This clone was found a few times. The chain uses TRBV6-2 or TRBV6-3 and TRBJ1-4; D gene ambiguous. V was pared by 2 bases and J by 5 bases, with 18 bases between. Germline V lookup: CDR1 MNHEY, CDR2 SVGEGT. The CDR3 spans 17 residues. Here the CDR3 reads CASSYPMGEETNEKLFF. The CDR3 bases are TGTGCCAGCAGTTACCCTATGGGAGAAGAGACAAATGAAAAACTGTTTTTT.

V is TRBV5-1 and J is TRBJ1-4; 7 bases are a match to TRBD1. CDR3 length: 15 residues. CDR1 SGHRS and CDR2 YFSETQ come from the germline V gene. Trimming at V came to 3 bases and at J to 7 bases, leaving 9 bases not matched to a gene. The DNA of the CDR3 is TGCGCCAGCAGCTCTGACAGGGTGAGGAGTGAAAAACTGTTTTTT. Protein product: CASSSDRVRSEKLFF.

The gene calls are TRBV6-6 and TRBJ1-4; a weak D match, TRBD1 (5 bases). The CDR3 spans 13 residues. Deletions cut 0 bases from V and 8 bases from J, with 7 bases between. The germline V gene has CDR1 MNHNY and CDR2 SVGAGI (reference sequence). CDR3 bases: TGTGCCAGCAGTTACTCTTGGGGCGAAAAACTGTTTTTT. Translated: CASSYSWGEKLFF.

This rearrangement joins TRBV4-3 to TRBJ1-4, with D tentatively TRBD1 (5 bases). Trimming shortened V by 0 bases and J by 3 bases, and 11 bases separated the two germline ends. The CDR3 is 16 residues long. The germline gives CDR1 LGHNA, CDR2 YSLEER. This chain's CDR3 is CASSQDNGGANEKLFF. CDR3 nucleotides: TGCGCCAGCAGCCAAGATAACGGAGGGGCTAATGAAAAACTGTTTTTT.

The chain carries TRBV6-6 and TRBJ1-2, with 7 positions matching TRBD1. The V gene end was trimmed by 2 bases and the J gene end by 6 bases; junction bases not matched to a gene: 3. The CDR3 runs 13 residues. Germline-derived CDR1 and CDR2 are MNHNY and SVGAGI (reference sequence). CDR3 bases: TGTGCCAGCAGTTACACAGGGGCGCATGGCTACACCTTC. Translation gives CASSYTGAHGYTF.

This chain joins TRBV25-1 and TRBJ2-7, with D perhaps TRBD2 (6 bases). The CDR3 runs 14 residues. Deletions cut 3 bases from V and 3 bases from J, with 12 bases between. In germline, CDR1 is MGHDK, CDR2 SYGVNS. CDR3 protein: CASSDTTRHYEQYF. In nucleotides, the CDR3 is TGTGCCAGCAGTGACACGACTAGACACTACGAGCAGTACTTC.

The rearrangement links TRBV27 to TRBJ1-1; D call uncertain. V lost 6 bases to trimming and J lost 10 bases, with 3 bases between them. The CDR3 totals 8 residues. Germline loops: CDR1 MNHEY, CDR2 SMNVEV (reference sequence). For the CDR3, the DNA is TGTGCCAGCAGCGGAGCTTTCTTT. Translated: CASSGAFF.

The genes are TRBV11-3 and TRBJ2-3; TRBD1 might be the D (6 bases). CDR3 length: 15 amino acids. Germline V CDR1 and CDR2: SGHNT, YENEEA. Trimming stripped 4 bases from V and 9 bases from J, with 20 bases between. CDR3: CASSWSAGAQRTQYF. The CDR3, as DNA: TGTGCCAGCAGCTGGTCGGCAGGGGCGCAAAGGACGCAGTATTTT.